This T cell receptor beta chain stems from a study of blood T cell repertoires in COVID-19. This clone has a handful of counts. The CDR3 length is 18 residues. V lost 0 bases and J 6 bases, leaving 21 bases between the germline ends. Germline V gene lookup returns CDR1 SGHNT and CDR2 YYREEE (reference sequence). Measured with immunoSEQ multiplex PCR; TCRdb has only the in-frame clones, and not every one. Among under 350,000 clones, 85% to 90% were seen once, and the ten largest hold 1% to 1.5%. Sequenced sample: peripheral blood. This rearrangement joins TRBV5-4 to TRBJ2-2; tentative D call: TRBD2 (6 bases). The receptor was derived from a man between 65 and 85 years old with acute or convalescent COVID-19. The CDR3 DNA reads TGTGCCAGCAGCTTGGTTCAGGGATGGCCGGGAGACGCCGGGGAGCTGTTTTTT. Translating gives CASSLVQGWPGDAGELFF.